This T cell receptor beta chain was profiled in a study of resident and recirculating memory T cells in vitiligo (dated by TCRdb to between 2018 and 2020). Broadly, across the study: The study took epidermis from shave biopsies of two lesional and two nonlesional sites, plus PBMCs, from each of a few stable vitiligo patients for TCR beta sequencing. Right before genomic DNA was extracted using the Qiagen DNeasy Blood & Tissue Kit, the samples were homogenized with no cell sorting step. The human TCR beta sequencing tested whether specific clones in lesional vitiligo skin differed from clones in nonlesional skin and blood. What the authors observed across the whole study: TCR sequences were not conserved across biopsy sites or patients, suggesting that different T cell clones infiltrate different lesions, described as private specificity. Future mechanistic studies are needed so that the relative contributions of the lesion-infiltrating T cell clones and of human Trm versus Tcm pools can be evaluated. Overlap and correlation analysis found no significant repertoire overlap between any two biopsies, even biopsies from the same patient, apart from each lesion compared with itself. No unique dominant TCR clone was detected, and clonality varied among vitiligo lesions.

Turning to this clone: Its recognized antigen is unknown. It has no much larger one-base neighbor in the sample; base qualities were not kept.

The immunoSEQ hsTCRB kit was used to amplify TCR beta chains from genomic DNA. The immunoSEQ service ran the sequencing of the TCR beta libraries on an Illumina MiSeq instrument. The authors' pipeline ran thus. The immunoSEQ Analyzer was used to analyze the repertoire data. TCRdb took this table from immuneACCESS and kept in-frame rearrangements with V and J called. Such tables lack part of the clones; where checked against another copy, unresolved V genes explain under half of the gap, and the rest is unexplained. The V and J calls and the clone size are those of that table, but D and trimming were determined from the DNA. Across this sample there are roughly 40,000 clones, with nearly 95% seen only once. The ten largest clones capture roughly 4.5% of the sample. A patient's vitiligo counted as stable when the lesions had not changed at all during the previous 6 months. To count as stable, patients also needed to show no confetti depigmentation, which is a clinical sign of active vitiligo. Patients who had been treated within the previous three months were excluded. PBMCs were isolated from heparinized blood by Ficoll density gradient centrifugation and then flash-frozen.

The germline ends are 9 bases apart after V is trimmed by 3 bases and J by 0 bases. The CDR3 sequence holds 15 residues, the cysteine and phenylalanine included. Only the CDR3 portion is preserved as DNA: 45 bases, with reading frame beginning at the first base. Based on the germline V gene, the CDR1 and CDR2 sequences are MDHEN and SYDVKM. The chain joins TRBV28 to TRBJ1-5, with the D gene too uncertain to name. The source material was blood. This sequence was found in a male donor with vitiligo. CDR3 region: CASSLREISNQPQHF. The DNA sequence follows: TGTGCCAGCAGTTTGCGGGAAATTAGCAATCAGCCCCAGCATTTT. Here the CDR3 is joined to the reference TRBV28 and TRBJ1-5 genes, and the full variable domain is: DVKVTQSSRYLVKRTGEKVFLECVQDMDHENMFWYRQDPGLGLRLIYFSYDVKMKEKGDIPEGYSVSREKKERFSLILESASTNQTSMYLCASSLREISNQPQHFGDGTRLSIL.